Below, one T cell receptor (beta chain) is given with its context. The data stem from a study of identifying expanded T cells in peripheral blood. Germline CDR1 KGHSH, CDR2 LQKENI. Trimming shortened V by 1 base and J by 6 bases, and 12 bases separated the two germline ends. This CDR3 is built from 14 residues. Clones were sequenced by immunoSEQ multiplex PCR, and TCRdb holds only the in-frame ones, with some missing. Of nearly 60,000 clones detected, over 85% appear once; the ten largest clones hold around 3.5%. Material: blood. This TCR derives from a person aged 18-70 years in good health. The chain combines TRBV18 with TRBJ1-2; D perhaps matches TRBD1 (5 bases). CDR3 coding DNA: TGTGCCAGCTCACCACAGGGCCTGGACAATGGCTACACCTTC. Its protein is CASSPQGLDNGYTF.